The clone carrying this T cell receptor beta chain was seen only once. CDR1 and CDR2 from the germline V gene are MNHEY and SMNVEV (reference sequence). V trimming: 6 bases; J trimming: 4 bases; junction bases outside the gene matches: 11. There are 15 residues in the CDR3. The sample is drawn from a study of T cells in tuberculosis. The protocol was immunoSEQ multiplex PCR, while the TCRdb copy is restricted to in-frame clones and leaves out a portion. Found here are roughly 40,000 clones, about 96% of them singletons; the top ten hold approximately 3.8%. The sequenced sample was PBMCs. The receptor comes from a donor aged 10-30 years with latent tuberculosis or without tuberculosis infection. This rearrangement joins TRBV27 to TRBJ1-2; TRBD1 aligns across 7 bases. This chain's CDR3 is CASSIPGQNFYGYTF. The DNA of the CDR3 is TGTGCCAGCAGCATCCCGGGACAGAATTTCTATGGCTACACCTTC.